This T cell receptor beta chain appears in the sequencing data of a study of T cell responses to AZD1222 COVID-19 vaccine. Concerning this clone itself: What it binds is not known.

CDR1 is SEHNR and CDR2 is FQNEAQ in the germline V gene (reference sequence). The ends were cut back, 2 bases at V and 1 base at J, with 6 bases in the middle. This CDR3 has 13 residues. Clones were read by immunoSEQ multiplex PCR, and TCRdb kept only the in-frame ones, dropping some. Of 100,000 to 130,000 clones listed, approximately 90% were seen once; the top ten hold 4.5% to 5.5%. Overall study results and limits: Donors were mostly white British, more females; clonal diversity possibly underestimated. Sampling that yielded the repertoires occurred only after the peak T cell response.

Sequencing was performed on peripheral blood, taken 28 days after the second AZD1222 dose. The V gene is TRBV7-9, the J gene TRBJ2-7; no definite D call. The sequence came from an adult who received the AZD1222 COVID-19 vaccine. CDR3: CASSLSLSYEQYF. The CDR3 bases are TGTGCCAGCAGCTTAAGTTTGTCCTACGAGCAGTACTTC.